The clone carrying this TCR beta chain was seen once. Germline CDR1 is SGHAT and CDR2 is FQNNGV. The CDR3 extends over 12 amino acids. The V end lost 5 bases, the J end lost 3 bases, and 4 bases lay between the germline ends. The sample originates from a study of blood T cell repertoires in COVID-19. Using immunoSEQ multiplex PCR, the repertoire was profiled, and TCRdb retains in-frame clones only, with some absent. The sample yields 300,000 to 350,000 clones, 75% to 90% seen once. All enrollees were about 18 to 89 years old and from about 25 US areas. Self-reported history from a screening survey and questionnaire set each donor's cohort. For recovered donors of Cohort 3, there were two negative PCRs, clearance, or symptom resolution.

The sequence was obtained from a young man who had recovered from COVID-19. The chain joins TRBV11-2 to TRBJ2-2; no clear D. The sequencing input was PBMCs or T cells enriched from blood (not recorded which). CDR3 DNA sequence: TGTGCCAGCAGCATCGACACCGGGGAGCTGTTTTTT. It translates to CASSIDTGELFF.